This T cell receptor (beta chain) was identified in a study of T cells in Graves' hyperthyroidism and ophthalmopathy. Authors of the study amplified TCR beta CDR3 regions from RNA transcripts. Using the HTBI primer set, a first-round RT-PCR was run on the TCR CDR3. TCRdb ran MiXCR on the multiplex PCR reads and lists one entry per CDR3 protein. Of approximately 590,000 distinct CDR3 sequences detected, approximately 14% appear once; the ten largest clones hold less than 9.5%. The germline V and J ends were trimmed by 7 bases and 5 bases, with 11 bases remaining between them. This CDR3 is 12 amino acids long. Germline V gives CDR1 SEHNR, CDR2 FQNEAQ (reference sequence).

Sequencing input: blood. This chain uses TRBV7-9 with TRBJ1-1; D is perhaps TRBD1 (5 bases). This receptor was taken from a woman in her 30s with Graves' hyperthyroidism. The CDR3 protein is CASNTRGTEAFF. In nucleotides, the CDR3 is TGTGCCAGCAATACAAGGGGTACTGAAGCTTTCTTT.